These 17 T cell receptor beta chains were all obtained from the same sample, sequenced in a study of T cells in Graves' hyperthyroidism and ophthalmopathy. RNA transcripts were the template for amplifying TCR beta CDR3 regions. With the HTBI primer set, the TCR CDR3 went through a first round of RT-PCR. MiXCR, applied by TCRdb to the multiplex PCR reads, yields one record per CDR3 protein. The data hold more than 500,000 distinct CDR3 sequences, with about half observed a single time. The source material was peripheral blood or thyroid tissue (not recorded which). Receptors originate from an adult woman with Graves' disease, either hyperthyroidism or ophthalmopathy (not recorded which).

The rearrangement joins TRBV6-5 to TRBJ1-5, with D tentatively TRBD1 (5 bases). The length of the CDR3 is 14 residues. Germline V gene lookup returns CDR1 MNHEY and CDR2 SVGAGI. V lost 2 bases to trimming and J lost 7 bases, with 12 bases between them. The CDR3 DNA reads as TGTGCCAGCAGTTACGAGGCAGGGAGGCAGCCCCAGCATTTT. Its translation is CASSYEAGRQPQHF.

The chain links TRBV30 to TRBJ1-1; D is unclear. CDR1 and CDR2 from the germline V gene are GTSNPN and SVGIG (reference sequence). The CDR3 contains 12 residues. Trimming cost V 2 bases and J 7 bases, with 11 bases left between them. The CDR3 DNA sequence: TGTGCCTGGAGTCCGGGAAGTAATGAAGCTTTCTTT. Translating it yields CAWSPGSNEAFF.

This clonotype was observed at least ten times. This CDR3 reads CASSGAGRDEQYF. The CDR3 DNA follows: TGCGCCAGCAGCGGCGCGGGACGGGACGAGCAGTACTTC. This chain connects TRBV10-1 to TRBJ2-7; perhaps TRBD2 as D (6 bases). V was cut by 6 bases and J by 5 bases, with 14 bases left in between. Germline assignment: CDR1 WNHNN and CDR2 SYGVQD (reference sequence). This CDR3 is built from 13 residues.

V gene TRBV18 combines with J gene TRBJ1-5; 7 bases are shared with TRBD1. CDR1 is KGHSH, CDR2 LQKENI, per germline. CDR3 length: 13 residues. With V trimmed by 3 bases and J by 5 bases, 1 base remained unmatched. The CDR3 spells CASSPGTDQPQHF. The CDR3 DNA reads TGTGCCAGCTCACCTGGGACAGATCAGCCCCAGCATTTT. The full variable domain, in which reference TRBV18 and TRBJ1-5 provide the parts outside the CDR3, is NAGVMQNPRHLVRRRGQEARLRCSPMKGHSHVYWYRQLPEEGLKFMVYLQKENIIDESGMPKERFSAEFPKEGPSILRIQQVVRGDSAAYFCASSPGTDQPQHFGDGTRLSIL.

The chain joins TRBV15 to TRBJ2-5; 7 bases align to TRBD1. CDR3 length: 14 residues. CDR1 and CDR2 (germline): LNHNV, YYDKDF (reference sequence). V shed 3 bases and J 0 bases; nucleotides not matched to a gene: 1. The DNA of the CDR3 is TGTGCCACCAGCAGCGACAGGGACCAAGAGACCCAGTACTTC. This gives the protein CATSSDRDQETQYF.

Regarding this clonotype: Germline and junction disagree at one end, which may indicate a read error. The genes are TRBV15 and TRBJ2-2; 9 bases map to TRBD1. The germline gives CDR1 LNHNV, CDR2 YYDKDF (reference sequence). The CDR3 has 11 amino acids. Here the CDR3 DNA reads TGTGCCACCAGCAGCAGAACCGGGACAGGGTTT. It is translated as CATSSRTGTGF.

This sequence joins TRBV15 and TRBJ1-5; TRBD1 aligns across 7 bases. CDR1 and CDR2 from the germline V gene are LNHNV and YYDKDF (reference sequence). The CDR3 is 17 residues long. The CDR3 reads CHQQSPKGTGGNQPQHF. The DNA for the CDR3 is TGTCACCAGCAGAGCCCTAAAGGAACAGGGGGCAATCAGCCCCAGCATTTT.

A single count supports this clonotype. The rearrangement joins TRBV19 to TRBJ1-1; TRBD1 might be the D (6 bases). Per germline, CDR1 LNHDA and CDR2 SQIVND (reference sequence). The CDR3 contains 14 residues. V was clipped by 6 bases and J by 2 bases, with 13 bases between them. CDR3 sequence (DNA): TGTGCCAGTAGGAGGACAGAACCCAACACTGAAGCTTTCTTT. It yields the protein CASRRTEPNTEAFF.

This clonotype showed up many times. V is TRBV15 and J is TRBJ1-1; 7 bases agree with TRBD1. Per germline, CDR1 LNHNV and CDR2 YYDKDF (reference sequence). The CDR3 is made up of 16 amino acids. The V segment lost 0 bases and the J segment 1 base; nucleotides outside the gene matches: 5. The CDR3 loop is CATSRDRGTANTEAFF. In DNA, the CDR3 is TGTGCCACCAGCAGAGATCGTGGGACAGCGAACACTGAAGCTTTCTTT. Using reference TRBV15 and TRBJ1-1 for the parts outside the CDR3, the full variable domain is DAMVIQNPRYQVTQFGKPVTLSCSQTLNHNVMYWYQQKSSQAPKLLFHYYDKDFNNEADTPDNFQSRRPNTSFCFLDIRSPGLGDTAMYLCATSRDRGTANTEAFFGQGTRLTVV.

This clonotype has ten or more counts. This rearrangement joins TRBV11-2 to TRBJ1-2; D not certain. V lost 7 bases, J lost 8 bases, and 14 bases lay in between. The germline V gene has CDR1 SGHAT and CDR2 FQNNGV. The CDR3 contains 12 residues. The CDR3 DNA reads TGTGCCAGCAAACAAGAGGGCTCGGGCTACACCTTC. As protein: CASKQEGSGYTF.

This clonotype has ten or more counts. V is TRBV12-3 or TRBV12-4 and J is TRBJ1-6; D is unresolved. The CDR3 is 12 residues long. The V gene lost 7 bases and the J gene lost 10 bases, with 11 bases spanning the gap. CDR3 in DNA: TGTGCCAGCACCGGAGGGTTATCACCCCTCCACTTT. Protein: CASTGGLSPLHF.

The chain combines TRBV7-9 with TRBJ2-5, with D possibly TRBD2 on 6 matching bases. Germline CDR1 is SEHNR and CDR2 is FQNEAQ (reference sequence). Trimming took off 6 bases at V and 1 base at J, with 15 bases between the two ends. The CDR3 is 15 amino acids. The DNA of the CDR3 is TGTGCCAGCAGTAAAAGCGACGGGAGCCAAGAGACCCAGTACTTC. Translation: CASSKSDGSQETQYF.

For the CDR3, the DNA is TGTGCCAGCAGCCAAGAAGGCTACCGGGAGCTGTTTTTT. This sequence encodes CASSQEGYRELFF. This chain connects TRBV11-1 to TRBJ2-2; D call uncertain. The germline V gene encodes CDR1 SGHAT and CDR2 FQDESV (reference sequence). The V gene lost 5 bases and the J gene lost 9 bases, with 13 bases spanning the gap. The CDR3 has 13 residues.

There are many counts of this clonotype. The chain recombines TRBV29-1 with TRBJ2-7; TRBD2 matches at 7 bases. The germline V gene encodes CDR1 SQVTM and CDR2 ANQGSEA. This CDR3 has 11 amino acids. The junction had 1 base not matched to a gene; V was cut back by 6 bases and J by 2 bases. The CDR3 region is CSVGTTYEQYF. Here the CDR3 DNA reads TGCAGCGTGGGGACTACCTACGAGCAGTACTTC.

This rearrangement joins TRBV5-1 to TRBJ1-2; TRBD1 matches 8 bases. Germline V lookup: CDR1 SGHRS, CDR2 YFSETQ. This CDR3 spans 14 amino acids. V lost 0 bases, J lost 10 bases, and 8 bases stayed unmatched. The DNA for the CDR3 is TGCGCCAGCAGCTTGGTAGCAGGGGGCTACGACTACACCTTC. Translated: CASSLVAGGYDYTF.

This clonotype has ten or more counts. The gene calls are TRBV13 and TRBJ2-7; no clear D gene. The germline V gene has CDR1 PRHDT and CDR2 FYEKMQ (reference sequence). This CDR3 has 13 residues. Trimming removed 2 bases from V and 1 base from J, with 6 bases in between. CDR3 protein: CASSLRDSYEQYF. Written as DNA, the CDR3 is TGTGCCAGCAGCTTAAGGGATTCCTACGAGCAGTACTTC.

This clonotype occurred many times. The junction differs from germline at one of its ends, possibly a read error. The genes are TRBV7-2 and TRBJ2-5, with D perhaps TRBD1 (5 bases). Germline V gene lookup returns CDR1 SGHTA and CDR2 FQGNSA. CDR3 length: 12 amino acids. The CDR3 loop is CASSLGLETQYF. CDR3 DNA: TGCGCCAGCAGCTTGGGGCTGGAGACCCAGTACTTC.